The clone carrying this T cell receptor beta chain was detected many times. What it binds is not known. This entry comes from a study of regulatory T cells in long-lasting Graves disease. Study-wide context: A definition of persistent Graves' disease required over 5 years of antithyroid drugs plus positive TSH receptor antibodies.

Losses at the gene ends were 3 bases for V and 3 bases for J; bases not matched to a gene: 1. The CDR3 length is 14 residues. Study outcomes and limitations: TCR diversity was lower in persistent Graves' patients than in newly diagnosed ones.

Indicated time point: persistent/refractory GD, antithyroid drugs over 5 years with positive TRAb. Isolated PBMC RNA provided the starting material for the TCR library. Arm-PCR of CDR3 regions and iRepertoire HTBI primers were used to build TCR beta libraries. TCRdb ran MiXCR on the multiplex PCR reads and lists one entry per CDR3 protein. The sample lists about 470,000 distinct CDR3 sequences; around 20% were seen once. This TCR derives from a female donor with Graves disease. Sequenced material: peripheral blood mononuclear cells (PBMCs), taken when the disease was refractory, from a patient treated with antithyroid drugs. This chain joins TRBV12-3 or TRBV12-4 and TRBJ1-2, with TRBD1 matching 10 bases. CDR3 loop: CASSLGQGHYGYTF. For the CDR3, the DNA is TGTGCCAGCAGTTTGGGACAGGGGCACTATGGCTACACCTTC.